The text below deals with one T cell receptor beta chain. These data belong to a study of T cell changes during pregnancy in multiple sclerosis. Germline values: CDR1 MNHEY, CDR2 SMNVEV (reference sequence). V was cut by 8 bases and J by 4 bases, with 17 bases left in between. The CDR3 has 14 amino acids. Generated by immunoSEQ multiplex PCR, the TCRdb table keeps only in-frame clones and is missing some. The sample contains approximately 40,000 clones, around 89% of which appear only once. The V call is TRBV27, the J call TRBJ1-1; no reliable D call. Sample: CD4+ T cells from peripheral blood mononuclear cells, taken in the second trimester of pregnancy. The clonotype was recovered from a female donor with multiple sclerosis, enrolled in a pregnancy study. The CDR3 bases are TGTGCCAGCTCTTTAAACAGCGGGATCACTGAAGCTTTCTTT. Residues: CASSLNSGITEAFF.